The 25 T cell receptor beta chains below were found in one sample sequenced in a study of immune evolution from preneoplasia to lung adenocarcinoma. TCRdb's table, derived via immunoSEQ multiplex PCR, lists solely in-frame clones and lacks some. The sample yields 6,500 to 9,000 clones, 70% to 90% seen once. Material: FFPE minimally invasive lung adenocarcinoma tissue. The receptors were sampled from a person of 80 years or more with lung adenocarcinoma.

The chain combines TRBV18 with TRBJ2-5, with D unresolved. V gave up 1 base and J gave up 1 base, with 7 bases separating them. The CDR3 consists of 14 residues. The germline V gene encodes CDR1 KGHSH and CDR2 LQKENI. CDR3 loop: CASSPQHPQETQYF. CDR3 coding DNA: TGTGCCAGCTCACCACAACATCCCCAAGAGACCCAGTACTTC.

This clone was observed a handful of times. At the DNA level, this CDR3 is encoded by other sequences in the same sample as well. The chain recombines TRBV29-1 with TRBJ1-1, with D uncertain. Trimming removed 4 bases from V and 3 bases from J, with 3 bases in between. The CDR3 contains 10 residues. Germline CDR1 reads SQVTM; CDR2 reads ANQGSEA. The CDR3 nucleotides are TGCAGCGTTGGGGACACTGAAGCTTTCTTT. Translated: CSVGDTEAFF.

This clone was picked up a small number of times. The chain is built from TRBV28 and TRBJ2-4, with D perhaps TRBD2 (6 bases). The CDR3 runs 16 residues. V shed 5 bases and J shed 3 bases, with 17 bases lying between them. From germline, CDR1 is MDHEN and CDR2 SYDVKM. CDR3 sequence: CASSPTVPGDKNIQYF. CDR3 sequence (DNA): TGTGCCAGCAGTCCGACAGTTCCGGGGGACAAAAACATTCAGTACTTC.

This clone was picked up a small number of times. The CDR3 nucleotides read TGTGCCAGTAGTATTAGATGGAACACTGAAGCTTTCTTT. Translated, it gives CASSIRWNTEAFF. V is TRBV19 and J is TRBJ1-1, with D uncertain. Germline values: CDR1 LNHDA, CDR2 SQIVND (reference sequence). The V end lost 3 bases, the J end lost 1 base, and 6 bases lay between the germline ends. CDR3 length: 13 residues.

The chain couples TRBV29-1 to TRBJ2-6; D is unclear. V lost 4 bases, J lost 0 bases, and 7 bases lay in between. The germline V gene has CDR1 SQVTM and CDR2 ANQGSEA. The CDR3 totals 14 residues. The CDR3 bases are TGCAGCGTTGTCGTTCCCTCTGGGGCCAACGTCCTGACTTTC. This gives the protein CSVVVPSGANVLTF.

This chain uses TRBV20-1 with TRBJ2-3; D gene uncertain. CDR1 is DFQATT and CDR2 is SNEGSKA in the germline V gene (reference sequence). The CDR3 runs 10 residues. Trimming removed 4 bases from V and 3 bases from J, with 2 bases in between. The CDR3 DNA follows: TGCAGTGCTAAAACAGATACGCAGTATTTT. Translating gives CSAKTDTQYF.

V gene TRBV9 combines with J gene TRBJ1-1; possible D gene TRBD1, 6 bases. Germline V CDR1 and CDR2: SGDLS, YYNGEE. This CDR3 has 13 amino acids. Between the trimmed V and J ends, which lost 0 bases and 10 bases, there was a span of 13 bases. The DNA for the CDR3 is TGTGCCAGCAGCGTAGAGGGGGACGGTTTAGCTTTCTTT. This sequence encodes CASSVEGDGLAFF.

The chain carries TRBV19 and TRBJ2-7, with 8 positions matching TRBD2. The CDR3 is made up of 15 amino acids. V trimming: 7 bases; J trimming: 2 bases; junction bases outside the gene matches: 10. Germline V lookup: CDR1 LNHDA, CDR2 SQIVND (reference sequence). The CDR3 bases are TGTGCCAGTACCCCCGGGGGGGAAAGCACCTACGAGCAGTACTTC. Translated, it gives CASTPGGESTYEQYF.

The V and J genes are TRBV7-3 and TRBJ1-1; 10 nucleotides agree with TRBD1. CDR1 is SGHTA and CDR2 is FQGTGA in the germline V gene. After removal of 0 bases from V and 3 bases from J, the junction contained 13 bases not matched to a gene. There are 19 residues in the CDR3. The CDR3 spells CASSLTAIRTGGLDTEAFF. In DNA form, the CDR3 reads TGTGCCAGCAGCTTAACCGCCATTCGGACAGGGGGGTTGGACACTGAAGCTTTCTTT.

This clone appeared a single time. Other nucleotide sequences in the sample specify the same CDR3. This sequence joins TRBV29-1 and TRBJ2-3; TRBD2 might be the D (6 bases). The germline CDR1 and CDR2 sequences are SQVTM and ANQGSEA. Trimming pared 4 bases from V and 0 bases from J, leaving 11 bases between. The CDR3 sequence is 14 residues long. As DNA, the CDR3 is TGCAGCGTTGCTCCGGGGGTTAGCACAGATACGCAGTATTTT. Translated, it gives CSVAPGVSTDTQYF.

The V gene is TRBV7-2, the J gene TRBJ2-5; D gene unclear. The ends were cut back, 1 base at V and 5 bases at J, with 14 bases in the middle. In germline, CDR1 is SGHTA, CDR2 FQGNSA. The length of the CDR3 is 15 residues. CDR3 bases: TGTGCCAGCAGCTTAGATGGGTTGACCGGCGAGACCCAGTACTTC. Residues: CASSLDGLTGETQYF. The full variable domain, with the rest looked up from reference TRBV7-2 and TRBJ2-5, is GAGVSQSPSNKVTEKGKDVELRCDPISGHTALYWYRQSLGQGLEFLIYFQGNSAPDKSGLPSDRFSAERTGGSVSTLTIQRTQQEDSAVYLCASSLDGLTGETQYFGPGTRLLVL.

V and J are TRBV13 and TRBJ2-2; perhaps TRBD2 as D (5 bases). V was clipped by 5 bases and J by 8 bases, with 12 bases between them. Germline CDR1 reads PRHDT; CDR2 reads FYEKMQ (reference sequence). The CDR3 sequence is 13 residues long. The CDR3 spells CASSQTGEGELFF. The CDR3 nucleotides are TGTGCCAGCAGCCAAACCGGGGAGGGGGAGCTGTTTTTT. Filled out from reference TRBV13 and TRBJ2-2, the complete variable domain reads AAGVIQSPRHLIKEKRETATLKCYPIPRHDTVYWYQQGPGQDPQFLISFYEKMQSDKGSIPDRFSAQQFSDYHSELNMSSLELGDSALYFCASSQTGEGELFFGEGSRLTVL.

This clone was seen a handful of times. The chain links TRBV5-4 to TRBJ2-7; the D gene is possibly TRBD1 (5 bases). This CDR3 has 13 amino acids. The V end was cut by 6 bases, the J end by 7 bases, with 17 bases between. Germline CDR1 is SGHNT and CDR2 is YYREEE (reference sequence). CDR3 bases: TGTGCCAGCACCCACCCCCTGGGGCGGGAGCAGTACTTC. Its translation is CASTHPLGREQYF. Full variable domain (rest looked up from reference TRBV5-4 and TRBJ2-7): ETGVTQSPTHLIKTRGQQVTLRCSSQSGHNTVSWYQQALGQGPQFIFQYYREEENGRGNFPPRFSGLQFPNYSSELNVNALELDDSALYLCASTHPLGREQYFGPGTRLTVT.

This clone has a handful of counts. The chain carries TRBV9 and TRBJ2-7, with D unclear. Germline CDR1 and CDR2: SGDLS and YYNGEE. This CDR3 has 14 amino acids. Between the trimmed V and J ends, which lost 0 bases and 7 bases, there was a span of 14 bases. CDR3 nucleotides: TGTGCCAGCAGCGTAGAGTGGACCGCCGCAGAGCAGTACTTC. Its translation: CASSVEWTAAEQYF.

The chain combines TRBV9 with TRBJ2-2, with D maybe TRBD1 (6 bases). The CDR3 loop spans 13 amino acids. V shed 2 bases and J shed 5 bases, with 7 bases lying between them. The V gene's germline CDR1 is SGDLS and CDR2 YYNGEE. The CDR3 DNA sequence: TGTGCCAGCAGCGTTAGGGGGACCGGGGAGCTGTTTTTT. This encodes CASSVRGTGELFF.

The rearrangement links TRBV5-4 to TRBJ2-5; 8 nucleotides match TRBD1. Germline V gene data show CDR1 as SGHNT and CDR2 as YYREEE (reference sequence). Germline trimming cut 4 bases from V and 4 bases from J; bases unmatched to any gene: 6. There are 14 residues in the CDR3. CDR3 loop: CASSPGGSAETQYF. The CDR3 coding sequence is TGTGCCAGCAGCCCAGGGGGCAGCGCAGAGACCCAGTACTTC.

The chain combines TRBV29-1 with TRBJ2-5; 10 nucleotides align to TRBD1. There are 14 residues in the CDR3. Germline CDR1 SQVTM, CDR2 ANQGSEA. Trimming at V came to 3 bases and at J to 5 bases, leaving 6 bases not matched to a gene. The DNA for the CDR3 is TGCAGCGTTGATGGACAGGGGGTAATGGAGACCCAGTACTTC. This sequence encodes CSVDGQGVMETQYF.

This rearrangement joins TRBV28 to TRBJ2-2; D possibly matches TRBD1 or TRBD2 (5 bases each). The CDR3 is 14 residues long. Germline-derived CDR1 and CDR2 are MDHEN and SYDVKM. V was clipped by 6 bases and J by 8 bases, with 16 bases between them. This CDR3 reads CASSTTGLKGELFF. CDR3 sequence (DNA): TGTGCCAGCAGCACCACGGGGCTCAAGGGGGAGCTGTTTTTT.

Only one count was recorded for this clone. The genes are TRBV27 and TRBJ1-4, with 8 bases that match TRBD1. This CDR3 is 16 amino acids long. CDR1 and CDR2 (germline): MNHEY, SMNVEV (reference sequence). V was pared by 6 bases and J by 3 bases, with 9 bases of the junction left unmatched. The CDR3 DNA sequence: TGTGCCAGCAGCCCCGGACAGGGACGGTCTAATGAAAAACTGTTTTTT. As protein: CASSPGQGRSNEKLFF.

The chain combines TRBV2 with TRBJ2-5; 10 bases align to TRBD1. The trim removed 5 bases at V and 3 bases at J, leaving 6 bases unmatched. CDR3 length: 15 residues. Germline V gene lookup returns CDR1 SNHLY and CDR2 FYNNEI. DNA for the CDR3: TGTGCCAGCAGTTCCCGGGACAGGGGTGAAGAGACCCAGTACTTC. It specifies CASSSRDRGEETQYF.

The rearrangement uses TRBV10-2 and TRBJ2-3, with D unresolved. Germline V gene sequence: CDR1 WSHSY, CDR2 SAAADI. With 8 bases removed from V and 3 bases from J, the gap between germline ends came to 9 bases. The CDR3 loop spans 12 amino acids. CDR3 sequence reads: CASAPTTDTQYF. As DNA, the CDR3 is TGCGCCAGCGCCCCTACTACAGATACGCAGTATTTT.

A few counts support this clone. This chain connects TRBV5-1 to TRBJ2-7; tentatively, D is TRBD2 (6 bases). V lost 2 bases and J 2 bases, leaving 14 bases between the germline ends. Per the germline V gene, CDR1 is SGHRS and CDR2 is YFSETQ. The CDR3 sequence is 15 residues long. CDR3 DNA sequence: TGCGCCAGCAGCTTTATTAGCGGTACCCCCTACGAGCAGTACTTC. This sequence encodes CASSFISGTPYEQYF.

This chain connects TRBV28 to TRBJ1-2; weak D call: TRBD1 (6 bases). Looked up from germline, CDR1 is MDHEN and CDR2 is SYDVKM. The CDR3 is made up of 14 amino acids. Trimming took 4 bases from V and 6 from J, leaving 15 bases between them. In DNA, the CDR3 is TGTGCCAGCAGTTCTCCAGGGGTTACGGATGGCTACACCTTC. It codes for CASSSPGVTDGYTF.

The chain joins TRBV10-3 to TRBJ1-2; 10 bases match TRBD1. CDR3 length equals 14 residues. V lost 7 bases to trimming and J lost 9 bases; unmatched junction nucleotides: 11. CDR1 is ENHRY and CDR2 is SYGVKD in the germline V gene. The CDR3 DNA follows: TGTGCCATCAACGGGGGACAGGGGTCGAGGAGCTACACCTTC. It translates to CAINGGQGSRSYTF.

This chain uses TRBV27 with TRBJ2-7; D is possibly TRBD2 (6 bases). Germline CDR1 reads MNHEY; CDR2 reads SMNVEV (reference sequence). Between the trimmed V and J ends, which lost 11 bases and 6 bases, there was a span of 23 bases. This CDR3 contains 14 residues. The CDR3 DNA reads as TGTGCCGCCAGGACCGTTGGGGGGAGTGGCGAGCAGTACTTC. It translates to CAARTVGGSGEQYF.